This TCR beta chain was sequenced during a study of T cell responses to AZD1222 COVID-19 vaccine. With V trimmed by 10 bases and J by 0 bases, 4 bases remained unmatched. The CDR3 spans 15 residues. Germline loops: CDR1 MDHEN, CDR2 SYDVKM. Points on this clone: The antigen is undetermined.

Study-level points and caveats: Reportedly, nearly half of unique spike TCRs recognized epitopes outside B.1.351/B.1.1.7 mutations.

Sequencing used immunoSEQ multiplex PCR; TCRdb keeps in-frame clones, though not all of them. Of nearly 90,000 clones listed, 88% were seen once; the top ten hold 9% to 12%. The TCR was taken from an adult in good health. The source material was peripheral blood, sampled on day 0 of MenACWY control vaccination. V gene TRBV28 combines with J gene TRBJ1-5; 12 bases line up with TRBD1. CDR3 DNA sequence: TGTGCCACAGGGACAGGGGGCAATAGCAATCAGCCCCAGCATTTT. Protein sequence: CATGTGGNSNQPQHF.